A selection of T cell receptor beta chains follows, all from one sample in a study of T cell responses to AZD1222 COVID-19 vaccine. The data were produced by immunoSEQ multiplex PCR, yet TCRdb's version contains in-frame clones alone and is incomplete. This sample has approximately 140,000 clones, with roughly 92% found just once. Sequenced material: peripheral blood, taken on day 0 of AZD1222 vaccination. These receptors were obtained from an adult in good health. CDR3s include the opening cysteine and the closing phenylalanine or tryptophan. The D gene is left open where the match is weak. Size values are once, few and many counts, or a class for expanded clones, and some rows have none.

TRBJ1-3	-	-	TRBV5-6	TGTGCCAGCAGCTTGGCCGCCAATTCGGGTCGGATATATTTT	CASSLAANSGRIYF
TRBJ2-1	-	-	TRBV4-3	TGCGCCAGCAGCCAAGGCCAGGACGGCTATGAGCAGTTCTTC	CASSQGQDGYEQFF
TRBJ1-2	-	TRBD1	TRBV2	TGTGCCAGCAGTGCCGCGGGACAGTCTTATAATGGCTACACCTTC	CASSAAGQSYNGYTF
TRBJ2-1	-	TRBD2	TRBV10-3	TGTGCCATCAGCGTTCTAGCGGGCACGAGCTCCTACAATGAGCAGTTCTTC	CAISVLAGTSSYNEQFF
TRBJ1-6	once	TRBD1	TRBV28	TGTGCCAGCAGTTTAGATACCCGACAGGGGAATTCACCCCTCCACTTT	CASSLDTRQGNSPLHF
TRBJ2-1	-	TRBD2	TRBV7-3	TGTGCCAGCAGCTTGGGCGGGAGCATAGATGAGCAGTTCTTC	CASSLGGSIDEQFF
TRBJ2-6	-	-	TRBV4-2	TGTGCCAGCAGTCATTGGGGAAACTCTGGGGCCAACGTCCTGACTTTC	CASSHWGNSGANVLTF
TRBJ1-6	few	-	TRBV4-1	TGCGCCAGCAGCCAAGTGGATTGGGAGGGGAGGCGTTCACCCCTCCACTTT	CASSQVDWEGRRSPLHF
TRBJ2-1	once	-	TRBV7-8	TGTGCCAGCAGCGTTACCAGACTCAACAATGAGCAGTTCTTC	CASSVTRLNNEQFF
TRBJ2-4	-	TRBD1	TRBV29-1	TGCAGCGTTGGCAGGGGGCATGACAAAAACATTCAGTACTTC	CSVGRGHDKNIQYF
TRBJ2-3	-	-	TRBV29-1	TGCAGCGTTGGGACCGGTACGCAGTATTTT	CSVGTGTQYF
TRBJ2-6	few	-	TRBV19	TGTGCCAGTAGCAAAACCAAAGGACGAGCCGTCTCTGGGGCCAACGTCCTGACTTTC	CASSKTKGRAVSGANVLTF
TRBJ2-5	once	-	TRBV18	TGTGCCAGCTCACCTTACCGGACTCAAGAGACCCAGTACTTC	CASSPYRTQETQYF
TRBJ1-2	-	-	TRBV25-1	TGTGCCAGCAGCCAAGGCCTCTATGGCTACACCTTC	CASSQGLYGYTF
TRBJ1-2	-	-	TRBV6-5	TGTGCCAGCAGTTATTGGGGCTCTCCTGGCTACACCTTC	CASSYWGSPGYTF
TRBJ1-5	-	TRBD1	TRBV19	TGTGCCAGTAGCTTAGGACAGGGGGCAGGTCAGCCCCAGCATTTT	CASSLGQGAGQPQHF
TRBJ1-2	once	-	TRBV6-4	TGTGCCAGCAGTGAAACTGAGTTTCCTAACTATGGCTACACCTTC	CASSETEFPNYGYTF
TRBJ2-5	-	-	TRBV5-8	TGTGCCAGCAGACGAGGACAGCTAAAAGAGACCCAGTACTTC	CASRRGQLKETQYF
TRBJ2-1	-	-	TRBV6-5	TGTGCCAGCAGTTACTCGGGCAGGGATTACAATGAGCAGTTCTTC	CASSYSGRDYNEQFF
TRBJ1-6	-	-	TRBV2	TGTGCCAGCAGTGGACACCAGAACTCACCCCTCCACTTT	CASSGHQNSPLHF
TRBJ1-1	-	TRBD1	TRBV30	TGTGCCTGGACAGGGGGGGTTCTCACTGAAGCTTTCTTT	CAWTGGVLTEAFF
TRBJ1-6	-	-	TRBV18	TGTGCCAGCTCACCGGACTTTAATTCACCCCTCCACTTT	CASSPDFNSPLHF
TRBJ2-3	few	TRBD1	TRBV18	TGTGCCAGCTCACCGGGACAGGTCGGCACAGATACGCAGTATTTT	CASSPGQVGTDTQYF
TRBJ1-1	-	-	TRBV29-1	TGCAGCGTTGATAACAGGGAGAATACTGAAGCTTTCTTT	CSVDNRENTEAFF
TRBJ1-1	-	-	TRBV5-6	TGTGCCAGCAACCGGGGGGCGAACACTGAAGCTTTCTTT	CASNRGANTEAFF
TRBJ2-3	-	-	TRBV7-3	TGTGCCAGCAGCTCCTCCGGGACTAGCACAGATACGCAGTATTTT	CASSSSGTSTDTQYF
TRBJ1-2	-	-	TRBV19	TGTGCCAGCACCCCCGGGAAGGGTCTTGTAGATGGCTACACCTTC	CASTPGKGLVDGYTF
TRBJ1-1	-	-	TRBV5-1	TGCGCCAGCAGCTTGGTAGGACCGTTGAACACTGAAGCTTTCTTT	CASSLVGPLNTEAFF
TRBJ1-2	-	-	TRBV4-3	TGCGCCAGCAGCCAAGGGGCCAGGGACTATGGCTACACCTTC	CASSQGARDYGYTF
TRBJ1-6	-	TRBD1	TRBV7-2	TGTGCCAGCAGCTTAGATCGACAGGGACGCTCACCCCTCCACTTT	CASSLDRQGRSPLHF
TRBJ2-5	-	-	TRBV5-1	TGCGCCAGCAGCTTGGTTCGAGCGACAGATAAAGAGACCCAGTACTTC	CASSLVRATDKETQYF
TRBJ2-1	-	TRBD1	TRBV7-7	TGTGCCAGCAGGGAGGACAGGGGTACCTACAATGAGCAGTTCTTC	CASREDRGTYNEQFF
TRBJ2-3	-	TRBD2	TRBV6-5	TGTGCCAGCAGTATAGCGGGGGTATACACAGATACGCAGTATTTT	CASSIAGVYTDTQYF
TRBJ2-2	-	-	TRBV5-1	TGCGCCAGCAGCGTACAACAGGCGAACACCGGGGAGCTGTTTTTT	CASSVQQANTGELFF
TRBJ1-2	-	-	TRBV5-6	TGTGCCAGCAGCTTGGGAGGCAGCGACTACACCTTC	CASSLGGSDYTF
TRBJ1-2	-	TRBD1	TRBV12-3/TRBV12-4	TGTGCCAGCAGACTTGACAGGGGCTATGGCTACACCTTC	CASRLDRGYGYTF
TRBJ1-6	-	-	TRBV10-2	TGCGCCAGCGCCGGGACGGATAATTCACCCCTCCACTTT	CASAGTDNSPLHF
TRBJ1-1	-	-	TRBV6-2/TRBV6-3	TGTGCCAGCAGTTCGGACAGTTACCGAGAAGCTTTCTTT	CASSSDSYREAFF
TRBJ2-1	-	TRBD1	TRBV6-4	TGTGCCAGCAGTTTCGCGGGACAGGTCTTAAATGAGCAGTTCTTC	CASSFAGQVLNEQFF
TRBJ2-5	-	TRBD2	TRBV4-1	TGCGCCAGCAGCCAACCCGGGACTAGCGACAGGGAGACCCAGTACTTC	CASSQPGTSDRETQYF
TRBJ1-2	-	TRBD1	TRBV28	TGTGCCACCAAGGGGGCAAATGACTATGGCTACACCTTC	CATKGANDYGYTF
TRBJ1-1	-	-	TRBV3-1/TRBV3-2	TGTGCCAGCAGCCAAGTTTTCCGGGGGGTGGGGAACACTGAAGCTTTCTTT	CASSQVFRGVGNTEAFF
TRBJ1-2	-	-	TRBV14	TGTGCCAGCAGCCAGATGGACCGGTACTATGGCTACACCTTC	CASSQMDRYYGYTF
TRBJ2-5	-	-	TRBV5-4	TGTGCCAGCAGCCCAGGTTCGGAGACCCAGTACTTC	CASSPGSETQYF
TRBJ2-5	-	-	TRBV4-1	TGCGCCAGCAGCCAACTAGCCTTTCCCCAAGAGACCCAGTACTTC	CASSQLAFPQETQYF
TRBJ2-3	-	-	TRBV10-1	TGCGCCAGCAGTGAAGGCCGAGATACGCAGTATTTT	CASSEGRDTQYF
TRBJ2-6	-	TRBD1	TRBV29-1	TGCAGCGTTGAAGGGACAGGGCTAAGCTCTGGGGCCAACGTCCTGACTTTC	CSVEGTGLSSGANVLTF
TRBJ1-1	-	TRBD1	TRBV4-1	TGCGCCAGCAGCCAAGATGGGGGACAGAAGGGTGAAGCTTTCTTT	CASSQDGGQKGEAFF
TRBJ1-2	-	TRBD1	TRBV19	TGTGCCAGTAGCCTAGGGGGCGGGGCGGATGGCTACACCTTC	CASSLGGGADGYTF
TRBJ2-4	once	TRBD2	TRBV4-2	TGTGCCAGCAGCCGAGGCCTCGGGACTAGGGAGGGGGGTATAGCCAAAAACATTCAGTACTTC	CASSRGLGTREGGIAKNIQYF
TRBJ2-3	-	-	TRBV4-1	TGCGCCAGCAGCCAAGACCGGGGGGCGGCCGCAGATACGCAGTATTTT	CASSQDRGAAADTQYF
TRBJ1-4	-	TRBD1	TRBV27	TGTGCCAGCCGGGGGGGACAGGGAAATGAAAAACTGTTTTTT	CASRGGQGNEKLFF
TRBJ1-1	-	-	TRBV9	TGTGCCAGCAGCGATGCAGCGGTGAACACTGAAGCTTTCTTT	CASSDAAVNTEAFF
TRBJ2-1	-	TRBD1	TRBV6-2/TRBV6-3	TGTGCCAGCAGTAACGACAGGGTCCGCAATGAGCAGTTCTTC	CASSNDRVRNEQFF
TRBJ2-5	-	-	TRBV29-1	TGCAGCGTAGACACCGGGAAGACCCAGTACTTC	CSVDTGKTQYF